The T cell receptor (beta chain) under discussion was sequenced for a study of blood T cell repertoires in COVID-19 (dated by TCRdb to 2018 to 2021). As for the study more broadly: Samples from collaborators originated in the United States, Italy and Spain and spanned both the acute and convalescent phases of COVID-19. The material from the prospective study consisted of cDNA or gDNA derived from T cells, B-cell-depleted T cells, or PBMCs. Deeply sampled blood TCRbeta repertoires from subjects exposed to, actively infected with, or recovered from COVID-19 were included in the dataset. The repertoires were released in a freely available public database meant as a resource for research on the immune response to SARS-CoV-2. Samples were obtained from the ongoing ImmuneRACE study (first 160 participants) and from over 1,000 subjects provided by 6 global collaborators. A de-identified subject ID, COVID-19 status, age in years and sex were almost always included in the sample metadata. Where available, HLA class I and class II types were taken from metadata supplied by the sample provider and were not determined by assay-based typing. The research as a whole found: The quantity of clinical and demographic metadata differed by source and by participant and was supplied without curation.

For CDR1 and CDR2, the germline V gene lists MGHDK and SYGVNS. Reading from cysteine to phenylalanine, the CDR3 counts 17 amino acids. Here the CDR3 DNA is all that survives: 51 bases in frame from base 1. The trim is 6 bases for V and 2 bases for J, with a gap of 17 bases between the germline ends. In its sample, this clone was seen once. Its antigen specificity is not known. Base quality data are lacking; no much larger clone is found one base away. TCRbeta CDR3 regions were amplified from genomic DNA by means of the immunoSEQ Assay, a bias-controlled multiplex PCR. From the authors' description of their analysis: The number of nucleated cells in each sample was estimated by amplification of reference gene primers within the assay. Sequence reads were collapsed and filtered to measure the absolute abundance of every unique TCRbeta CDR3 rearrangement. For each sample, productive Simpson clonality was calculated by taking the square root of Simpson's diversity index across productive rearrangements. Sourced from immuneACCESS, this table was stored by TCRdb with only in-frame sequences that have V and J called. A share of the clones is absent; for the studies checked, an unresolved V gene accounts for under half, and the remainder has no known explanation. The V and J calls and clone size come from that table; D and trimming were worked out from the DNA. The sample data list a few hundred thousand clones, and 85% to 90% of these were observed just once. The ten biggest clones cover roughly 10% of the sample.

At one collaborating source in Seattle, patients were enrolled during active infection and were followed longitudinally through the course of disease. Whole blood was collected in K2EDTA tubes by collaborating institutions according to the institutions' own protocols. For TCRbeta analysis, collaborator samples were shipped as frozen whole blood, as isolated PBMCs, or as DNA extracted from either sample type. The chain links TRBV25-1 with TRBJ2-6, and TRBD1 may be the D gene, going by 9 matching bases. The source is a woman in her forties or fifties with COVID-19, enrolled during active disease. The material sequenced was peripheral blood. The nucleotide sequence is given as TGTGCCAGCAGCGGGAGGGACAGGGTGACTGGGGCCAACGTCCTGACTTTC. Its translation reads: CASSGRDRVTGANVLTF.